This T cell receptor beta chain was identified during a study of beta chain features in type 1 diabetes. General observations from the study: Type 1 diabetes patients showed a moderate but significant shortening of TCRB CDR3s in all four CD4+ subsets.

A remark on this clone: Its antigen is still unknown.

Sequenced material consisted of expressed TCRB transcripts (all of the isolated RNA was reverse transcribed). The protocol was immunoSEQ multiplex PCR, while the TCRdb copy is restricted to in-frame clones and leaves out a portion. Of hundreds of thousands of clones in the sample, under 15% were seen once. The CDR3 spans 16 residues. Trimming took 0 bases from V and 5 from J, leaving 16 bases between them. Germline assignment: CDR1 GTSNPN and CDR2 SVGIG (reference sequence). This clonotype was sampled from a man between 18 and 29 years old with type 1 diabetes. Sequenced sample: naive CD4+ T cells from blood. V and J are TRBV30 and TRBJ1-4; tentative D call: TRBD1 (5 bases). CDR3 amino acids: CAWSVGIAGRNEKLFF. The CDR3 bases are TGTGCCTGGAGTGTAGGGATAGCAGGGAGAAATGAAAAACTGTTTTTT.